These T cell receptor beta chains were read from a single sample in a study of blood T cells in healthy people across ages. A single record per CDR3 protein comes from TCRdb applying MiXCR to the 5' RACE reads. This table has roughly 730,000 distinct CDR3 sequences, roughly 56% appearing once. Sequencing input: blood. These receptors all come from a man aged 40-50 years in good health. The CDR3 runs from the conserved cysteine through the conserved F or W. The order of the fields is V gene, CDR3 length, J gene, CDR3 protein.

v_call: TRBV6-2/TRBV6-3
cdr3_length: 11
j_call: TRBJ2-7
cdr3_aa: CASSLSAEQYF

v_call: TRBV6-2/TRBV6-3
cdr3_length: 16
j_call: TRBJ2-1
cdr3_aa: CASSNQLADGSNEQFF

v_call: TRBV20-1
cdr3_length: 14
j_call: TRBJ2-7
cdr3_aa: CSAREPDSSYEQYF

v_call: TRBV28
cdr3_length: 14
j_call: TRBJ2-7
cdr3_aa: CASRVSGTAYEQYF

v_call: TRBV7-2
cdr3_length: 15
j_call: NA
cdr3_aa: CASSLMRGGQETQYF

v_call: TRBV27
cdr3_length: 18
j_call: TRBJ1-6
cdr3_aa: CASSLLGAEGGFNSPLHF

v_call: TRBV27
cdr3_length: 14
j_call: TRBJ1-2
cdr3_aa: CASSLDRGLTGYTF

v_call: TRBV7-8
cdr3_length: 17
j_call: TRBJ2-1
cdr3_aa: CASPPFLTASSYNEQFF

v_call: TRBV7-2
cdr3_length: 14
j_call: TRBJ1-1
cdr3_aa: CASSLDREIRKAFF

v_call: TRBV24-1
cdr3_length: 15
j_call: TRBJ2-7
cdr3_aa: CATSSTSGGTYEQYF

v_call: TRBV20-1
cdr3_length: 14
j_call: TRBJ2-1
cdr3_aa: CSARARDRGNEQFF

v_call: TRBV27
cdr3_length: 14
j_call: TRBJ2-3
cdr3_aa: CASSPYRSADTQYF

v_call: TRBV4-3
cdr3_length: 12
j_call: TRBJ1-2
cdr3_aa: CASSETGYGYTF

v_call: TRBV29-1
cdr3_length: 17
j_call: TRBJ2-1
cdr3_aa: CSVEPGLAGGPDNEQFF

v_call: TRBV5-1
cdr3_length: 14
j_call: TRBJ2-7
cdr3_aa: CASSRSGDGYEQYF

v_call: TRBV20-1
cdr3_length: 12
j_call: TRBJ1-4
cdr3_aa: CSGDRGDEKLFF

v_call: TRBV2
cdr3_length: 16
j_call: TRBJ2-5
cdr3_aa: CASSGGTSGLQETQYF

v_call: TRBV27
cdr3_length: 15
j_call: TRBJ1-2
cdr3_aa: CASSLRVPGRYGYTF

v_call: TRBV2
cdr3_length: 14
j_call: TRBJ2-7
cdr3_aa: CASSVQYSSYEQYF

v_call: TRBV7-2
cdr3_length: 17
j_call: TRBJ1-6
cdr3_aa: CASSLGRVGSYNSPLHF

v_call: TRBV6-1
cdr3_length: 14
j_call: TRBJ1-1
cdr3_aa: CASRLDRAVTEAFF

v_call: TRBV29-1
cdr3_length: 15
j_call: NA
cdr3_aa: CSVQSAGGPTYEQYF

v_call: TRBV30
cdr3_length: 13
j_call: TRBJ1-2
cdr3_aa: CAWFGQPDYGYTF

v_call: TRBV24-1
cdr3_length: 14
j_call: NA
cdr3_aa: CATSPRDRLNEQYF

v_call: TRBV7-9
cdr3_length: 13
j_call: TRBJ2-1
cdr3_aa: CASSPQGSYEQFF

v_call: TRBV7-3
cdr3_length: 13
j_call: TRBJ1-2
cdr3_aa: CASSRTGEDGYTF

v_call: TRBV12-3/TRBV12-4
cdr3_length: 13
j_call: TRBJ2-2
cdr3_aa: CASSLRTARELFF

v_call: TRBV29-1
cdr3_length: 12
j_call: TRBJ1-5
cdr3_aa: CSAGLGNQPQHF

v_call: TRBV25-1
cdr3_length: 15
j_call: TRBJ2-1
cdr3_aa: CASRGRQGAHNEQFF

v_call: TRBV24-1
cdr3_length: 15
j_call: TRBJ2-3
cdr3_aa: CATSDPRTGTDTQYF

v_call: TRBV28
cdr3_length: 13
j_call: TRBJ2-3
cdr3_aa: CASTPALTDTQYF

v_call: TRBV3-1
cdr3_length: 17
j_call: TRBJ2-1
cdr3_aa: CASSQTWPLGSYNEQFF

v_call: TRBV3-1
cdr3_length: 18
j_call: TRBJ1-3
cdr3_aa: CASSQVGFGTTYGNTIYF

v_call: TRBV15
cdr3_length: 15
j_call: TRBJ2-5
cdr3_aa: CATSRDGTGGETQYF

v_call: TRBV2
cdr3_length: 18
j_call: TRBJ2-1
cdr3_aa: CASLKVEWREGRGNEQFF

v_call: TRBV7-2
cdr3_length: 20
j_call: TRBJ2-1
cdr3_aa: CASSRPIKSGSGGHYNEQFF

v_call: TRBV20-1
cdr3_length: 14
j_call: TRBJ1-2
cdr3_aa: CSASPRGGAGGYTF

v_call: TRBV3-1
cdr3_length: 20
j_call: TRBJ2-1
cdr3_aa: CASSQMKLPSLLRIYNEQFF